The text below deals with one T cell receptor (beta chain). Terminally differentiated effector memory CD45RA+ cells were excluded from the naive CD8 cells, which were CD45RO-negative and positively selected for CCR7. The data originate from a study of shared clonotypes between healthy human individuals. Assay: immunoSEQ multiplex PCR; the TCRdb copy retains only in-frame clones and omits some. The sample yields about 700,000 clones, under 95% seen once. Sequencing was done on a sample of naive CD8+ T cells sorted from blood. This receptor was identified in a man under 40 in good health.

The CDR3, as DNA: TGTGCCAGCAGCGAAAATACGGACAGCGTAATTGGAACCTACGAGCAGTACTTC. Its protein product is CASSENTDSVIGTYEQYF. The V gene is TRBV21-1, the J gene TRBJ2-7; the table names TRBD1, a call not compared with the DNA. TRBV21-1 is a listed pseudogene. This CDR3 comprises 18 residues.